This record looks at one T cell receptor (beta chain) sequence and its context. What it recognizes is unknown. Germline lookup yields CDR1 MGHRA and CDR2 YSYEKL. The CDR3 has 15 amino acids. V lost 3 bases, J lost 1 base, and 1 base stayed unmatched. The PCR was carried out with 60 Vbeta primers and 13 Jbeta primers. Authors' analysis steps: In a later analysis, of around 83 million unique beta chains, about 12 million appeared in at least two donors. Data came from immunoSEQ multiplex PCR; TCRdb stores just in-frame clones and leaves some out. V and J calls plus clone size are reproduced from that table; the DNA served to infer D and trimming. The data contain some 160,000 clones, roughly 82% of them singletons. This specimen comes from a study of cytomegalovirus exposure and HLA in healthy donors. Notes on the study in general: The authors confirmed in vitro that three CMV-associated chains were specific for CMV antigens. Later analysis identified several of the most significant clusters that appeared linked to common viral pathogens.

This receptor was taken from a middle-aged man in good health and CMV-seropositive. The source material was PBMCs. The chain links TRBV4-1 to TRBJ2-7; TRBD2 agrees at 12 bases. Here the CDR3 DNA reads TGCGCCAGCAGCCAGACTAGCGGGAGTTCCTACGAGCAGTACGTC. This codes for CASSQTSGSSYEQYV.